The text below deals with one T cell receptor beta chain. These data originate in a study of blood T cell repertoires in COVID-19. For the study at large: T cells, B-cell-depleted T cells, or PBMCs supplied cDNA or gDNA.

The repertoire was sequenced with immunoSEQ multiplex PCR; TCRdb's copy has only in-frame clones and lacks some. The repertoire holds about 220,000 clones, 82% seen once, with roughly 5.5% in the top ten. Germline CDR1 MNHEY, CDR2 SVGEGT. With V trimmed by 5 bases and J by 5 bases, 8 bases remained unmatched. This CDR3 is 16 amino acids long. The sample consisted of peripheral blood. This rearrangement joins TRBV6-2 or TRBV6-3 to TRBJ2-3; 12 positions match TRBD2. The source is a woman aged 70 to 79 with COVID-19, enrolled during active disease. CDR3 in amino acids: CASSPWASGREDTQYF. In DNA, the CDR3 is TGTGCCAGCAGTCCCTGGGCTAGCGGGAGGGAAGATACGCAGTATTTT.